Shown below are 13 T cell receptor beta chains from a single sample sequenced in a study of blood T cell repertoires in COVID-19 (dated by TCRdb to the early 2020s). Library preparation employed the immunoSEQ multiplex PCR assay. TCRdb's version of the immuneACCESS table is confined to in-frame rearrangements and falls short of the full clone set. An unresolved V gene accounts for under half of the shortfall where checked; the remainder is of unknown origin. The sample includes tens of thousands of clones, with more than 85% observed a single time. The top ten constitute around 5.1% of the sample. Sample: peripheral blood. All receptors derive from an elderly woman with acute or convalescent COVID-19.

This rearrangement joins TRBV5-5 to TRBJ2-7, with D perhaps matching TRBD2 (5 bases). V dropped 1 base and J dropped 7 bases, with 18 bases sitting between them. The CDR3 covers 15 residues. Germline-derived CDR1 and CDR2 are SGHKS and YYEKEE (reference sequence). CDR3 bases: TGTGCCAGCAGCTTGATTGATTCGTCCTCGGGGGAGCAGTACTTC. Protein product: CASSLIDSSSGEQYF.

This clone was seen only once. The J gene is TRBJ1-5, the V gene TRBV12-5, with D uncertain. Germline lookup yields CDR1 LGHNT and CDR2 FRNRAP. V lost 2 bases to trimming and J lost 5 bases, with 13 bases between them. The CDR3 has 15 amino acids. Here the CDR3 DNA reads TGTGCTAGTGGTTTGTTGACTAGCGGGGATCAGCCCCAGCATTTT. The encoded protein is CASGLLTSGDQPQHF.

This clone appeared a single time. This rearrangement joins TRBV7-2 to TRBJ2-7; 9 positions match TRBD1. The CDR3 runs 15 residues. Germline V CDR1 and CDR2: SGHTA, FQGNSA. Unmatched junction bases numbered 4, after V lost 1 base and J lost 3 bases. DNA of the CDR3: TGTGCCAGCAGCTTAGTACAGGGGGCGTTCTACGAGCAGTACTTC. Translating it yields CASSLVQGAFYEQYF.

The chain is built from TRBV3-1 (or the pseudogene TRBV3-2) and TRBJ2-5; TRBD2 agrees at 7 bases. This CDR3 is built from 15 residues. CDR1 is LGHDT, CDR2 YNNKEL, per germline (reference sequence). Trimming took 1 base from V and 5 from J; bases not matched to a gene: 7. The CDR3 reads CASSQARLGGETQYF. As DNA, the CDR3 is TGTGCCAGCAGCCAAGCTCGTTTGGGAGGGGAGACCCAGTACTTC.

The chain joins TRBV11-2 to TRBJ1-6; perhaps TRBD1 as D (6 bases). The germline V gene encodes CDR1 SGHAT and CDR2 FQNNGV. The CDR3 has 17 amino acids. Trimming took off 5 bases at V and 0 bases at J, with 14 bases between the two ends. CDR3: CASSPRGGGSYNSPLHF. Here the CDR3 DNA reads TGTGCCAGCAGCCCCCGGGGGGGCGGCTCCTATAATTCACCCCTCCACTTT.

The J gene is TRBJ1-5, the V gene TRBV10-3; D not certain. V was clipped by 5 bases and J by 3 bases, with 8 bases between them. The CDR3 runs 13 residues. Germline lookup yields CDR1 ENHRY and CDR2 SYGVKD. This CDR3 reads CAISSGVNQPQHF. In DNA, the CDR3 is TGTGCCATCAGTAGCGGGGTCAATCAGCCCCAGCATTTT.

The rearrangement uses TRBV25-1 and TRBJ1-4, with TRBD1 matching 8 bases. This CDR3 contains 13 residues. Germline V gene sequence: CDR1 MGHDK, CDR2 SYGVNS. Germline trimming cut 6 bases from V and 7 bases from J; bases unmatched to any gene: 4. CDR3 coding DNA: TGTGCCAGCAGCCAGGGGGCCGCTGAAAAACTGTTTTTT. Its translation: CASSQGAAEKLFF.

The chain joins TRBV18 to TRBJ1-1; D possibly corresponds to TRBD1 (5 bases). Germline lookup yields CDR1 KGHSH and CDR2 LQKENI. V was trimmed by 3 bases and J by 7 bases, leaving 24 bases between them. There are 17 residues in the CDR3. In DNA, the CDR3 is TGTGCCAGCTCACCGGGAGCAGGGCGGAGGGGATCCGGTGAAGCTTTCTTT. This translates into CASSPGAGRRGSGEAFF.

The chain recombines TRBV30 with TRBJ2-3; 8 bases agree with TRBD2. The V gene's germline CDR1 is GTSNPN and CDR2 SVGIG (reference sequence). J gave up 2 bases and V 5 bases, and 9 bases lay outside the gene matches. The CDR3 loop spans 15 amino acids. The CDR3, as DNA: TGTGCCTGGGGGGGGAGCGGGGGCTCCACAGATACGCAGTATTTT. As protein: CAWGGSGGSTDTQYF. Combining the CDR3 with reference TRBV30 and TRBJ2-3 gives the whole variable domain SQTIHQWPATLVQPVGSPLSLECTVEGTSNPNLYWYRQAAGRGLQLLFYSVGIGQISSEVPQNLSASRPQDRQFILSSKKLLLSDSGFYLCAWGGSGGSTDTQYFGPGTRLTVL.

V and J are TRBV19 and TRBJ1-2, with a weak D call TRBD1 (5 bases). Germline V CDR1 and CDR2: LNHDA, SQIVND (reference sequence). The CDR3 runs to 14 residues. V was trimmed by 9 bases and J by 3 bases, leaving 17 bases between them. DNA for the CDR3: TGTGCCAGCTCTGCGGTAGGGGCCGACTATGGCTACACCTTC. This codes for CASSAVGADYGYTF.

The sample holds one count of this clone. This chain connects TRBV30 to TRBJ1-3; D is unresolved. CDR1 and CDR2 (germline): GTSNPN, SVGIG (reference sequence). The CDR3 is 13 residues long. Trimming left V 5 bases short and J 1 base short, with 9 bases between. In nucleotides, the CDR3 is TGTGCCTGGGCCATCCAGTCTGGAAACACCATATATTTT. Its protein is CAWAIQSGNTIYF.

V is TRBV7-3 and J is TRBJ2-2; D remains ambiguous. Trimming took 2 bases from V and 3 from J, leaving 7 bases between them. Germline lookup yields CDR1 SGHTA and CDR2 FQGTGA. The CDR3 has 14 amino acids. For the CDR3, the DNA is TGTGCCAGCAGCTTATCGACTCACACCGGGGAGCTGTTTTTT. This sequence encodes CASSLSTHTGELFF. The full variable domain, with the rest looked up from reference TRBV7-3 and TRBJ2-2, is GAGVSQTPSNKVTEKGKYVELRCDPISGHTALYWYRQSLGQGPEFLIYFQGTGAADDSGLPNDRFFAVRPEGSVSTLKIQRTERGDSAVYLCASSLSTHTGELFFGEGSRLTVL.

The chain links TRBV6-1 to TRBJ2-5, with 14 bases lining up with TRBD2. The CDR3 runs to 15 residues. The germline V gene encodes CDR1 MNHNS and CDR2 SASEGT. V shed 3 bases, J shed 6 bases, and the junction held 3 bases outside the gene matches. The CDR3 spells CASSETSGGAKTQYF. The CDR3 DNA follows: TGTGCCAGCAGTGAGACTAGCGGGGGGGCAAAGACCCAGTACTTC.